The 24 T cell receptor beta chains below come from one sample, sequenced in a study of a mutant IDH1 vaccine in newly diagnosed glioma. The time point: week 11, during vaccination. Each dose of the vaccine consisted of 300 ug of mutant IDH1 20-mer peptide, with topical imiquimod. No antigen has been identified for these receptors. Only in-frame clones appear in the TCRdb table, and some are missing; sequencing was by immunoSEQ multiplex PCR. The top ten hold around 8.2% of the sample, which has about 60,000 clones, less than 85% seen once. This specimen was PBMCs, taken from a glioma patient whose treatment included an IDH1 peptide vaccine. The receptors originated from a woman in her fifties or sixties with glioma.

This clone was seen a single time. This sequence joins TRBV29-1 and TRBJ1-2; D is possibly TRBD1 (5 bases). Between the trimmed V and J ends, which lost 1 base and 5 bases, there was a span of 8 bases. The germline gives CDR1 SQVTM, CDR2 ANQGSEA. This CDR3 spans 12 amino acids. This chain's CDR3 is CSVEGQGYGYTF. The DNA of the CDR3 is TGCAGCGTTGAAGGGCAGGGATATGGCTACACCTTC.

This clone has a single count. The genes are TRBV27 and TRBJ1-5; 7 bases agree with TRBD1. CDR3 length: 14 amino acids. With V trimmed by 2 bases and J by 11 bases, 9 bases remained unmatched. Germline V CDR1 and CDR2: MNHEY, SMNVEV (reference sequence). The CDR3 loop is CASSLGQGGTAQHF. The CDR3 region has the DNA TGTGCCAGCAGTTTAGGGCAGGGGGGGACAGCCCAGCATTTT.

The rearrangement uses TRBV9 and TRBJ1-1; D is perhaps TRBD1 (5 bases). The CDR3 is 14 residues long. V was trimmed by 4 bases and J by 2 bases, leaving 12 bases between them. Per germline, CDR1 SGDLS and CDR2 YYNGEE. CDR3 amino acids: CASSPRQGNTEAFF. The CDR3 DNA reads TGTGCCAGCAGCCCGAGGCAGGGAAACACTGAAGCTTTCTTT.

The gene calls are TRBV9 and TRBJ1-3, with a tentative D call TRBD1 (6 bases). Trimming left V 4 bases short and J 0 bases short, with 11 bases between. In germline, CDR1 is SGDLS, CDR2 YYNGEE. This CDR3 is 15 amino acids long. The CDR3 protein is CASSPRQASGNTIYF. The CDR3 DNA reads TGTGCCAGCAGCCCCCGACAGGCCTCTGGAAACACCATATATTTT.

The rearrangement joins TRBV7-2 to TRBJ1-3; 8 nucleotides agree with TRBD1. Per the germline V gene, CDR1 is SGHTA and CDR2 is FQGNSA. The CDR3 totals 15 residues. Trimming removed 4 bases from V and 2 bases from J; junction bases left unmatched: 4. CDR3 region: CASSSGQGPGNTIYF. CDR3 in DNA: TGTGCCAGCAGCTCAGGACAGGGACCTGGAAACACCATATATTTT.

This clone was observed a handful of times. The chain links TRBV5-6 to TRBJ1-1; 12 bases match TRBD1. Germline CDR1 SGHDT, CDR2 YYEEEE. The CDR3 extends over 15 amino acids. With 6 bases clipped from V and 3 bases from J, the junction kept 6 bases outside the gene matches. The CDR3 protein is CASTGDRGRDTEAFF. DNA for the CDR3: TGTGCCAGCACGGGGGACAGGGGGCGCGACACTGAAGCTTTCTTT.

The chain joins TRBV30 to TRBJ1-1, with D possibly TRBD1 on 6 matching bases. V was shortened by 3 bases and J by 4 bases, with 12 bases between the two germline ends. Germline lookup yields CDR1 GTSNPN and CDR2 SVGIG (reference sequence). The CDR3 runs to 13 residues. CDR3 sequence reads: CAWSRGGGTEAFF. CDR3 nucleotide sequence: TGTGCCTGGAGCCGAGGGGGAGGCACTGAAGCTTTCTTT. Using reference TRBV30 and TRBJ1-1 for the parts outside the CDR3, the full variable domain is SQTIHQWPATLVQPVGSPLSLECTVEGTSNPNLYWYRQAAGRGLQLLFYSVGIGQISSEVPQNLSASRPQDRQFILSSKKLLLSDSGFYLCAWSRGGGTEAFFGQGTRLTVV.

About this clone itself: Additional DNA sequences in this sample encode the identical CDR3. This chain connects TRBV29-1 to TRBJ2-5, with D uncertain. CDR1 is SQVTM, CDR2 ANQGSEA, per germline. Trimming pared 5 bases from V and 5 bases from J, leaving 9 bases between. The CDR3 covers 11 residues. The DNA of the CDR3 is TGCAGCGTTCTTGTTAGGGAGACCCAGTACTTC. Translated: CSVLVRETQYF.

V is TRBV7-9 and J is TRBJ2-7; D ambiguous. V was shortened by 5 bases and J by 3 bases, with 14 bases between the two germline ends. The CDR3 totals 14 residues. The germline V gene encodes CDR1 SEHNR and CDR2 FQNEAQ (reference sequence). CDR3 in DNA: TGTGCCAGCAGCCAGATGGACGGAAGCTACGAGCAGTACTTC. Amino acids: CASSQMDGSYEQYF.

The chain employs TRBV19 and TRBJ1-1; D unresolved. This CDR3 comprises 16 residues. Trimming removed 2 bases at V and 1 base at J, with 14 bases between. Germline V gene data show CDR1 as LNHDA and CDR2 as SQIVND (reference sequence). CDR3 nucleotide sequence: TGTGCCAGTAGTATAAAATCCCACAGCCCGAACACTGAAGCTTTCTTT. As protein: CASSIKSHSPNTEAFF.

The rearrangement joins TRBV19 to TRBJ1-1; 10 bases agree with TRBD1. Germline V gene sequence: CDR1 LNHDA, CDR2 SQIVND (reference sequence). After removal of 6 bases from V and 13 bases from J, the junction contained 8 bases not matched to a gene. The CDR3 consists of 12 residues. This CDR3 reads CASSGTGVSSFF. CDR3 DNA sequence: TGTGCCAGTAGCGGGACAGGGGTTTCGAGTTTCTTT.

The J gene is TRBJ1-1, the V gene TRBV27, with D hard to call. With 5 bases removed from V and 4 bases from J, the gap between germline ends came to 11 bases. Germline assignment: CDR1 MNHEY and CDR2 SMNVEV (reference sequence). The CDR3 totals 13 residues. CDR3 sequence (DNA): TGTGCCAGCAGTCTAAAAGAGAGCACTGAAGCTTTCTTT. Its translation: CASSLKESTEAFF.

The chain has TRBV19 and TRBJ2-4; D is uncertain. This CDR3 has 15 amino acids. The germline V gene has CDR1 LNHDA and CDR2 SQIVND (reference sequence). With 6 bases removed from V and 0 bases from J, the gap between germline ends came to 12 bases. The DNA for the CDR3 is TGTGCCAGTAGGCTGGGCCTCCAAGCCAAAAACATTCAGTACTTC. Translated, it gives CASRLGLQAKNIQYF.

The V call is TRBV13, the J call TRBJ1-4; D not certain. CDR3 size: 14 residues. Trimming removed 6 bases at V and 8 bases at J, with 16 bases between. In germline, CDR1 is PRHDT, CDR2 FYEKMQ (reference sequence). The CDR3 nucleotides are TGTGCCAGCAGGCGATCCGGGAGAGGGGAAAAACTGTTTTTT. This codes for CASRRSGRGEKLFF.

V gene TRBV5-4 combines with J gene TRBJ2-2; 11 bases agree with TRBD2. Germline V gene lookup returns CDR1 SGHNT and CDR2 YYREEE (reference sequence). CDR3 length: 17 amino acids. V trimming: 4 bases; J trimming: 0 bases; junction bases outside the gene matches: 5. The CDR3 DNA is TGTGCCAGCAGCCTTCGGACTAGCGGGTCGAACACCGGGGAGCTGTTTTTT. The encoded protein is CASSLRTSGSNTGELFF.

The chain uses TRBV2 and TRBJ2-5; 11 bases are shared with TRBD2. Germline assignment: CDR1 SNHLY and CDR2 FYNNEI. Trimming removed 2 bases from V and 6 bases from J; junction bases left unmatched: 5. The CDR3 totals 15 residues. As DNA, the CDR3 is TGTGCCAGCAGTGAAATTAGCGGGGGGGATAAGACCCAGTACTTC. Its translation is CASSEISGGDKTQYF. The complete variable domain, with remaining parts taken from reference TRBV2 and TRBJ2-5, reads EPEVTQTPSHQVTQMGQEVILRCVPISNHLYFYWYRQILGQKVEFLVSFYNNEISEKSEIFDDQFSVERPDGSNFTLKIRSTKLEDSAMYFCASSEISGGDKTQYFGPGTRLLVL.

The J gene is TRBJ1-6, the V gene TRBV5-4; 11 nucleotides agree with TRBD1. With 0 bases clipped from V and 13 bases from J, the junction kept 6 bases outside the gene matches. Germline CDR1 SGHNT, CDR2 YYREEE (reference sequence). CDR3 size: 15 residues. CDR3 bases: TGTGCCAGCAGCTTGGCAGGGACAGGGGGGATCCCCCTCCACTTT. It specifies CASSLAGTGGIPLHF.

The J gene is TRBJ1-3, the V gene TRBV6-5; unclear D gene. The CDR3 sequence is 15 residues long. The V end was cut by 6 bases, the J end by 0 bases, with 12 bases between. Germline CDR1 reads MNHEY; CDR2 reads SVGAGI. The CDR3 DNA follows: TGTGCCAGCAGCTTGGACGGCCTCTCTGGAAACACCATATATTTT. Translated: CASSLDGLSGNTIYF.

This clone was counted between two and nine times. The V gene is TRBV29-1, the J gene TRBJ1-1; 7 bases match TRBD1. The CDR3 extends over 11 amino acids. The germline gives CDR1 SQVTM, CDR2 ANQGSEA. Trimming took 6 bases from V and 5 from J; bases not matched to a gene: 3. The CDR3 is CSVQQGTEAFF. The CDR3, as DNA: TGCAGCGTCCAACAGGGGACTGAAGCTTTCTTT.

J is TRBJ2-7 and V is TRBV5-1; D is unresolved. CDR1 is SGHRS and CDR2 is YFSETQ in the germline V gene. CDR3 length: 13 residues. The ends were cut back, 4 bases at V and 3 bases at J, with 11 bases in the middle. This chain's CDR3 is CASSHGPDYEQYF. The CDR3 DNA is TGCGCCAGCAGCCACGGCCCTGACTACGAGCAGTACTTC.

The chain has TRBV5-1 and TRBJ2-5; D is possibly TRBD2 (7 bases). Trimming shortened V by 7 bases and J by 5 bases, and 18 bases separated the two germline ends. Looked up from germline, CDR1 is SGHRS and CDR2 is YFSETQ. The CDR3 length is 14 residues. The CDR3 is CASAREGGAETQYF. The DNA for the CDR3 is TGCGCCAGCGCTAGGGAGGGGGGTGCGGAGACCCAGTACTTC.

This clone was recorded only once. The chain carries TRBV5-8 and TRBJ1-4; 7 nucleotides line up with TRBD1. In germline, CDR1 is SGHTS, CDR2 YDEGEE. The length of the CDR3 is 14 residues. The V gene end was trimmed by 2 bases and the J gene end by 8 bases; junction bases not matched to a gene: 6. In nucleotides, the CDR3 is TGTGCCAGCAGCTTTAGGGGGCCAGGGGAAAAACTGTTTTTT. Its translation is CASSFRGPGEKLFF.

The CDR3 spells CASSLDASTDTQYF. The CDR3 DNA reads TGTGCCAGCAGCTTAGACGCTAGCACAGATACGCAGTATTTT. The genes are TRBV11-3 and TRBJ2-3; D is ambiguous. The CDR3 covers 14 residues. CDR1 and CDR2 (germline): SGHNT, YENEEA. The V gene lost 0 bases and the J gene lost 0 bases, with 4 bases spanning the gap.

Written as DNA, the CDR3 is TGTGCCAGCAGTTTAGGAGGGTACACCGGGGAGCTGTTTTTT. Protein product: CASSLGGYTGELFF. V and J are TRBV28 and TRBJ2-2, with D perhaps matching TRBD2 (6 bases). V was clipped by 2 bases and J by 3 bases, with 7 bases between them. The CDR3 totals 14 residues. The germline V gene has CDR1 MDHEN and CDR2 SYDVKM.